These 26 T cell receptor beta chains were all obtained from the same sample, sequenced in a study of T-cell memory formation after mild COVID-19. TCRdb redid the calling of the 5' RACE reads with MiXCR, one entry per CDR3 protein. The repertoire consists of about 500,000 distinct CDR3 sequences, with roughly 22% occurring once and the leading ten covering under 15%. The sample consisted of PBMCs or a T cell subset sorted from them (not recorded which). These receptors were obtained from an adult woman who had mild COVID-19 (a few samples of this study predate the infection). Cell type and time point are not known.

This clonotype has only one observation. This chain joins TRBV25-1 and TRBJ1-1; D ambiguous. CDR1 and CDR2 (germline): MGHDK, SYGVNS. The CDR3 extends over 12 amino acids. V was clipped by 0 bases and J by 2 bases, with 1 base between them. CDR3 loop: CASSEYNTEAFF. Here the CDR3 DNA reads TGTGCCAGCAGTGAATATAACACTGAAGCTTTCTTT.

This clonotype was seen repeatedly, ten times or more. In nucleotides, the CDR3 is TGCGCCAGCAGCTTGGCCGGGGACGCCTACGAGCAGTACTTC. Amino acids: CASSLAGDAYEQYF. The chain employs TRBV5-1 and TRBJ2-7; D might be TRBD1 or TRBD2, each matching 5 bases. Between the trimmed V and J ends, which lost 0 bases and 2 bases, there was a span of 9 bases. Looked up from germline, CDR1 is SGHRS and CDR2 is YFSETQ. This CDR3 has 14 amino acids.

The chain recombines TRBV5-1 with TRBJ1-1, with D hard to call. Trimming shortened V by 3 bases and J by 4 bases, and 22 bases separated the two germline ends. Germline CDR1 reads SGHRS; CDR2 reads YFSETQ. CDR3 length equals 17 residues. Written as DNA, the CDR3 is TGCGCCAGCAGCTGGACGGGAGAGTCGGCGACGAGCACTGAAGCTTTCTTT. Protein: CASSWTGESATSTEAFF. Filled out from reference TRBV5-1 and TRBJ1-1, the complete variable domain reads KAGVTQTPRYLIKTRGQQVTLSCSPISGHRSVSWYQQTPGQGLQFLFEYFSETQRNKGNFPGRFSGRQFSNSRSEMNVSTLELGDSALYLCASSWTGESATSTEAFFGQGTRLTVV.

J is TRBJ2-1 and V is TRBV5-1; D unresolved. Germline CDR1 and CDR2: SGHRS and YFSETQ. The CDR3 extends over 16 amino acids. The ends were cut back, 1 base at V and 3 bases at J, with 14 bases in the middle. CDR3 sequence (DNA): TGCGCCAGCAGCTTGATGGCACAGTCAAGCTACAATGAGCAGTTCTTC. It translates to CASSLMAQSSYNEQFF.

The table lists this clonotype with a few counts. The chain links TRBV12-3 or TRBV12-4 to TRBJ1-5; 8 nucleotides line up with TRBD1. Unmatched junction bases numbered 8, after V lost 7 bases and J lost 6 bases. This CDR3 has 14 residues. In DNA form, the CDR3 reads TGTGCCAGCACCCTAACGACAGGGGCTCAGCCCCAGCATTTT. It translates to CASTLTTGAQPQHF.

The chain has TRBV6-2 or TRBV6-3 and TRBJ2-6; unclear D gene. This CDR3 has 19 residues. V lost 0 bases and J 2 bases, leaving 17 bases between the germline ends. CDR1 MNHEY and CDR2 SVGEGT come from the germline V gene. CDR3 amino acids: CASSYSTAEILPGANVLTF. CDR3 nucleotides: TGTGCCAGCAGTTACTCGACCGCAGAGATTCTGCCTGGGGCCAACGTCCTGACTTTC.

This clonotype was picked up a small number of times. The chain has TRBV3-1 and TRBJ1-1; D unresolved. Trimming removed 4 bases from V and 8 bases from J, with 11 bases in between. The CDR3 length is 12 residues. Germline loops: CDR1 LGHDT, CDR2 YNNKEL (reference sequence). CDR3 in DNA: TGTGCCAGCAGCCGAGATACGACAGAAGCTTTCTTT. This sequence encodes CASSRDTTEAFF.

This clonotype has a count of ten or more. The chain joins TRBV7-7 to TRBJ2-7, with D maybe TRBD1 (6 bases). CDR1 is SSHAT and CDR2 is FNYEAQ in the germline V gene (reference sequence). The germline V and J ends were trimmed by 5 bases and 5 bases, with 16 bases remaining between them. This CDR3 comprises 14 residues. The CDR3 nucleotides are TGTGCCAGCAGCCCAGGCGCAGGGGTCCACGAGCAGTACTTC. This gives the protein CASSPGAGVHEQYF.

This clonotype came up a few times. This chain links TRBV4-1 with TRBJ1-1; no clear D. The germline gives CDR1 MGHRA, CDR2 YSYEKL. Between the trimmed V and J ends, which lost 4 bases and 8 bases, there was a span of 17 bases. The CDR3 is made up of 14 amino acids. The chain's CDR3 is CASSRDQEGSEAFF. The CDR3 DNA sequence: TGCGCCAGCAGCCGCGATCAAGAAGGGTCAGAAGCTTTCTTT.

V gene TRBV20-1 combines with J gene TRBJ1-3; a weak D match, TRBD1 (6 bases). This CDR3 has 15 amino acids. V lost 3 bases and J lost 4, with 16 bases in between. Germline values: CDR1 DFQATT, CDR2 SNEGSKA (reference sequence). The CDR3 nucleotides are TGCAGTGCTAGTCCGGGGGGCGCAGGCGGAAACACCATATATTTT. Protein: CSASPGGAGGNTIYF.

This clonotype was counted a few times. V and J are TRBV12-3 or TRBV12-4 and TRBJ1-3; TRBD1 is a possible D gene (5 bases). CDR3 length: 14 amino acids. V was pared by 5 bases and J by 1 base, with 9 bases between. CDR3 bases: TGTGCCAGCAGTATGACAGAATCTGGAAACACCATATATTTT. Translated: CASSMTESGNTIYF.

The chain couples TRBV6-1 to TRBJ1-5, with D maybe TRBD1 (5 bases). The CDR3 has 14 amino acids. The germline CDR1 and CDR2 sequences are MNHNS and SASEGT. Trimming removed 6 bases at V and 4 bases at J, with 13 bases between. CDR3: CASSGTPSNQPQHF. In DNA, the CDR3 is TGTGCCAGCAGCGGGACTCCTTCTAATCAGCCCCAGCATTTT.

The sample holds a few counts of this clonotype. The chain uses TRBV4-2 and TRBJ2-7; 9 positions agree with TRBD2. From germline, CDR1 is LGHNA and CDR2 YNFKEQ. The CDR3 extends over 15 amino acids. The V segment lost 1 base and the J segment 4 bases; nucleotides outside the gene matches: 5. This CDR3 reads CASSQALAGYYEQYF. Here the CDR3 DNA reads TGTGCCAGCAGCCAAGCCCTAGCGGGATATTACGAGCAGTACTTC.

This rearrangement joins TRBV11-2 to TRBJ1-1; D unclear. V was shortened by 5 bases and J by 11 bases, with 15 bases between the two germline ends. CDR3 length equals 12 residues. CDR1 is SGHAT and CDR2 is FQNNGV in the germline V gene. The DNA for the CDR3 is TGTGCCAGCAGCCCCCTTAGGAGGGAGGCTTTCTTT. It specifies CASSPLRREAFF.

The V gene is TRBV7-9, the J gene TRBJ1-6; a weak D match, TRBD1 (5 bases). The V end was cut by 2 bases, the J end by 0 bases, with 11 bases between. This CDR3 has 17 residues. Germline CDR1 SEHNR, CDR2 FQNEAQ (reference sequence). The CDR3 coding sequence is TGTGCCAGCAGCTTACGTGACAGAAGCTCCTATAATTCACCCCTCCACTTT. It codes for CASSLRDRSSYNSPLHF.

The chain uses TRBV18 and TRBJ2-2; 11 bases are shared with TRBD2. From germline, CDR1 is KGHSH and CDR2 LQKENI. This CDR3 is 18 amino acids long. V lost 4 bases, J lost 6 bases, and 13 bases stayed unmatched. The CDR3 DNA reads as TGTGCCAGCTCACTGACCGCGGGACTAGCGGTGTCGGCCGGGGAGCTGTTTTTT. This sequence encodes CASSLTAGLAVSAGELFF.

This clonotype was counted a few times. The chain recombines TRBV4-1 with TRBJ2-3; 16 bases agree with TRBD2. V shed 4 bases and J 4 bases; nucleotides not matched to a gene: 5. The CDR3 is made up of 17 amino acids. Germline V lookup: CDR1 MGHRA, CDR2 YSYEKL. CDR3 coding DNA: TGCGCCAGCAGCCCGACGGGACTAGCGGGGGGGCCAGATACGCAGTATTTT. Encoded protein: CASSPTGLAGGPDTQYF.

There are many counts of this clonotype. The V call is TRBV6-5, the J call TRBJ2-4; TRBD1 is a possible D gene (6 bases). Germline CDR1 MNHEY, CDR2 SVGAGI. V was trimmed by 6 bases and J by 6 bases, leaving 18 bases between them. The CDR3 is 15 amino acids. For the CDR3, the DNA is TGTGCCAGCAGCTCCCCGGGGCAGGGGATAAACATTCAGTACTTC. Translation gives CASSSPGQGINIQYF.

This clonotype has only a few counts. CDR3 DNA: TGTGCCACCAGCAGGCGCCGGACAGCCAGAGAGACCCAGTACTTC. It translates to CATSRRRTARETQYF. The chain has TRBV15 and TRBJ2-5, with TRBD1 as a possible D gene (6 bases). This CDR3 spans 15 amino acids. Germline CDR1 LNHNV, CDR2 YYDKDF (reference sequence). V lost 3 bases and J lost 4, with 15 bases in between. Variable domain in full (rest from reference TRBV15 and TRBJ2-5): DAMVIQNPRYQVTQFGKPVTLSCSQTLNHNVMYWYQQKSSQAPKLLFHYYDKDFNNEADTPDNFQSRRPNTSFCFLDIRSPGLGDTAMYLCATSRRRTARETQYFGPGTRLLVL.

This clonotype came up a few times. V is TRBV11-2 and J is TRBJ1-2; 10 nucleotides match TRBD1. V dropped 4 bases and J dropped 2; count of bases not matched to a gene: 4. This CDR3 is built from 15 residues. The germline gives CDR1 SGHAT, CDR2 FQNNGV. In DNA form, the CDR3 reads TGTGCCAGCAGCTCGCGGACAGGGGGAAACTATGGCTACACCTTC. It encodes CASSSRTGGNYGYTF. Full variable domain (rest looked up from reference TRBV11-2 and TRBJ1-2): EAGVAQSPRYKIIEKRQSVAFWCNPISGHATLYWYQQILGQGPKLLIQFQNNGVVDDSQLPKDRFSAERLKGVDSTLKIQPAKLEDSAVYLCASSSRTGGNYGYTFGSGTRLTVV.

The chain couples TRBV11-2 to TRBJ2-4; TRBD1 matches at 12 bases. Unmatched junction bases numbered 10, after V lost 4 bases and J lost 0 bases. Germline V gene sequence: CDR1 SGHAT, CDR2 FQNNGV. The CDR3 runs to 19 residues. The CDR3 DNA follows: TGTGCCAGCAGCTCGGGAGGGACAGGGGGCCTCTTAGCCAAAAACATTCAGTACTTC. Protein: CASSSGGTGGLLAKNIQYF. Full variable domain (rest looked up from reference TRBV11-2 and TRBJ2-4): EAGVAQSPRYKIIEKRQSVAFWCNPISGHATLYWYQQILGQGPKLLIQFQNNGVVDDSQLPKDRFSAERLKGVDSTLKIQPAKLEDSAVYLCASSSGGTGGLLAKNIQYFGAGTRLSVL.

This clonotype was seen a handful of times. This chain links TRBV2 with TRBJ1-1; D call uncertain. Germline V gene lookup returns CDR1 SNHLY and CDR2 FYNNEI. The length of the CDR3 is 15 residues. V lost 5 bases, J lost 6 bases, and 19 bases lay in between. CDR3 amino acids: CASSTEGWIFPEAFF. CDR3 nucleotides: TGTGCCAGCAGTACCGAAGGGTGGATATTCCCTGAAGCTTTCTTT.

V gene TRBV7-3 combines with J gene TRBJ2-2; 7 positions agree with TRBD1. Germline CDR1 reads SGHTA; CDR2 reads FQGTGA. The CDR3 is 12 amino acids. The V segment lost 5 bases and the J segment 13 bases; nucleotides outside the gene matches: 7. CDR3 sequence (DNA): TGTGCCAGCAGCGCAGACAGGGCTAGGCTGTTTTTT. Translated, it gives CASSADRARLFF.

This clonotype turned up a few times. The chain employs TRBV11-2 and TRBJ2-2, with 9 bases identical to TRBD2. The V segment lost 6 bases and the J segment 4 bases; nucleotides outside the gene matches: 6. The CDR3 length is 15 residues. Germline-derived CDR1 and CDR2 are SGHAT and FQNNGV. Here the CDR3 DNA reads TGTGCCAGCAGTCCCGGGACTAGCCTCACCGGGGAGCTGTTTTTT. Translation: CASSPGTSLTGELFF.

This clonotype was detected ten times or more. One end of the junction varies from germline; a read error may be responsible. CDR3: CASSEKVVSADFF. In DNA form, the CDR3 reads TGTGCCAGCAGCGAGAAAGTGGTCAGCGCAGATTTCTTC. The chain carries TRBV5-5 and TRBJ2-5; D is ambiguous. The CDR3 runs 13 residues. The V gene's germline CDR1 is SGHKS and CDR2 YYEKEE (reference sequence). Combining the CDR3 with reference TRBV5-5 and TRBJ2-5 gives the whole variable domain DAGVTQSPTHLIKTRGQQVTLRCSPISGHKSVSWYQQVLGQGPQFIFQYYEKEERGRGNFPDRFSARQFPNYSSELNVNALLLGDSALYLCASSEKVVSADFFGPGTRLLVL.

This clonotype was observed a handful of times. The chain recombines TRBV7-6 with TRBJ2-5, with D unclear. The CDR3 has 15 residues. Looked up from germline, CDR1 is SGHVS and CDR2 is FNYEAQ. V was trimmed by 1 base and J by 2 bases, leaving 11 bases between them. CDR3 coding DNA: TGTGCCAGCAGCTTAGGATTCGGCCGGCAAGAGACCCAGTACTTC. This translates into CASSLGFGRQETQYF.